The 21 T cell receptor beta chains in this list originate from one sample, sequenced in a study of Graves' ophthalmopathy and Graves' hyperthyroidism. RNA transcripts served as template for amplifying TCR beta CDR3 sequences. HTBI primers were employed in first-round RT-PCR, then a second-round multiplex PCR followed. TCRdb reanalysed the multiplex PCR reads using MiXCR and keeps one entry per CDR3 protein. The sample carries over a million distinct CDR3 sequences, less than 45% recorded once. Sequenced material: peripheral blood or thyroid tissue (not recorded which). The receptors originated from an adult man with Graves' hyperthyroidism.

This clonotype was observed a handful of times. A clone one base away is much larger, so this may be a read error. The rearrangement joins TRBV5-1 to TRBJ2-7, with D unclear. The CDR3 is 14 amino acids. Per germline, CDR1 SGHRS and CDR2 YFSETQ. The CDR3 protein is CASSLALLSYGQYF. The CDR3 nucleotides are TGCGCCAGCAGCTTGGCCTTACTCTCCTACGGGCAGTACTTC.

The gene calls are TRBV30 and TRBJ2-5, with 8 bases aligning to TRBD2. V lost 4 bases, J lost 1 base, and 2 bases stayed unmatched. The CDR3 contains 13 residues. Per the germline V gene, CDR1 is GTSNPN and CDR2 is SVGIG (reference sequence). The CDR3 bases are TGTGCCTGGATTGCGGGGGGCCAAGAGACCCAGTACTTC. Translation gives CAWIAGGQETQYF.

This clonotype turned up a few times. CDR3 in amino acids: CASKQGGPSGNTIYF. CDR3 coding DNA: TGTGCCAGCAAACAGGGTGGCCCTTCTGGAAACACCATATATTTT. The rearrangement links TRBV7-8 to TRBJ1-3, with D tentatively TRBD1 (6 bases). V was cut by 7 bases and J by 1 base, with 14 bases left in between. Per germline, CDR1 SGHVS and CDR2 FQNEAQ. The CDR3 spans 15 residues.

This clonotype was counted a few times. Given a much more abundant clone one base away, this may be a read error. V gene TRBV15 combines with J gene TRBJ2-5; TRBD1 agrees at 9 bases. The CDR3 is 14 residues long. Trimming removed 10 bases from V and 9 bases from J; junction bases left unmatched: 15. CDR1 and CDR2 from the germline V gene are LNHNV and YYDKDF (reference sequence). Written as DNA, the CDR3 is TGTGCCATCAGACGACAGGGGGTGAGGGAGGCCCAGTACTTC. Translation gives CAIRRQGVREAQYF.

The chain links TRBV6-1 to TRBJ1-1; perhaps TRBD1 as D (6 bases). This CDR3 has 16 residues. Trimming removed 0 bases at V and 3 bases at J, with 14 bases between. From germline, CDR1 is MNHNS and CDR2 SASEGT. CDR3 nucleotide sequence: TGTGCCAGCAGTGAAGCGACAGGCCGGGGACACACTGAAGCTTTCTTT. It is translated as CASSEATGRGHTEAFF.

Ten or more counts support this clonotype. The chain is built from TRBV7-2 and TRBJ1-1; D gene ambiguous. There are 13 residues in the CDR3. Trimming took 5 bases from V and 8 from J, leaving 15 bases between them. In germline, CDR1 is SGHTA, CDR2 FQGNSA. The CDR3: CASSPIGRDEAFF. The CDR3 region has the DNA TGTGCCAGCAGCCCCATTGGGCGAGACGAAGCTTTCTTT.

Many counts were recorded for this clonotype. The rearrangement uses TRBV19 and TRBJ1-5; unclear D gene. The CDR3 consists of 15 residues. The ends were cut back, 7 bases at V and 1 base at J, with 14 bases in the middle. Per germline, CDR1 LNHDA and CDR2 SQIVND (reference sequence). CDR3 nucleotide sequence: TGTGCCAGTAAAGGAACCACCAACAGCAATCAGCCCCAGCATTTT. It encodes CASKGTTNSNQPQHF.

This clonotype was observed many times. The CDR3 is CSAPQGANEKLFF. The CDR3 region has the DNA TGCAGTGCCCCACAGGGGGCGAACGAAAAACTGTTTTTT. The genes are TRBV20-1 and TRBJ1-4, with 9 bases identical to TRBD1. Trimming at V came to 6 bases and at J to 8 bases, leaving 7 bases not matched to a gene. The CDR3 runs 13 residues. The germline CDR1 and CDR2 sequences are DFQATT and SNEGSKA (reference sequence).

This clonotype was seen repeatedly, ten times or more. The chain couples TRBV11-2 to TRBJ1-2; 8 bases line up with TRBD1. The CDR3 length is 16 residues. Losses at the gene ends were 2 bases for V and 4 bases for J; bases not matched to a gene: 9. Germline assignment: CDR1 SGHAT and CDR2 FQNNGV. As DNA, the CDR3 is TGTGCCAGCAGCTTATCCCTGGACAGGGTCGGCTATGGCTACACCTTC. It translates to CASSLSLDRVGYGYTF.

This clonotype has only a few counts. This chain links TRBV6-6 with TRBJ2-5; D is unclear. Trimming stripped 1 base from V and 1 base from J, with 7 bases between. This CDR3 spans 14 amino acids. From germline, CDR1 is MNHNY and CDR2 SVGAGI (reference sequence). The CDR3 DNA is TGTGCCAGCAGTTACTTGAGGACCCAAGAGACCCAGTACTTC. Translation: CASSYLRTQETQYF.

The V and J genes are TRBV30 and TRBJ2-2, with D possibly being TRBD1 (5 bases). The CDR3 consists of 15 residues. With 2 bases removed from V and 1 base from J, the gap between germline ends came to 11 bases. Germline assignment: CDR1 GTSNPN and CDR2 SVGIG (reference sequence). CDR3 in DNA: TGTGCCTGGAGTCGGACATGGGGGAACACCGGGGAGCTGTTTTTT. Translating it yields CAWSRTWGNTGELFF.

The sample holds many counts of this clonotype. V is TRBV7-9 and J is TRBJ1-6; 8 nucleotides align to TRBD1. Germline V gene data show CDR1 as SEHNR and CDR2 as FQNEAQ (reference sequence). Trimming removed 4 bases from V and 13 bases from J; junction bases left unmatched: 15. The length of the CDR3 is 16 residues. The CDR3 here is CASSSLGGQGIRPLHF. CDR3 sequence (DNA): TGTGCCAGCAGCTCGCTCGGAGGACAGGGAATCCGGCCCCTCCACTTT.

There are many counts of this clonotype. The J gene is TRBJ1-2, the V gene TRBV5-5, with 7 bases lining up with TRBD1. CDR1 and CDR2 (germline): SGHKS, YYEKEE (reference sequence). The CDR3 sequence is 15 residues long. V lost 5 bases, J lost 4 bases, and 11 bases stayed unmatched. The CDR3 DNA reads TGTGCCAGCAGGGACCGACAGGGCCTGAGCTATGGCTACACCTTC. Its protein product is CASRDRQGLSYGYTF.

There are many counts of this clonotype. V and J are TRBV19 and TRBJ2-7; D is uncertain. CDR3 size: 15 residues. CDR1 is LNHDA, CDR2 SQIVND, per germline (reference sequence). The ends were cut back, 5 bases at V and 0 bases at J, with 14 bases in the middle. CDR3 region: CASSSGKTNSYEQYF. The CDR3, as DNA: TGTGCCAGTAGTTCGGGTAAGACCAACTCCTACGAGCAGTACTTC.

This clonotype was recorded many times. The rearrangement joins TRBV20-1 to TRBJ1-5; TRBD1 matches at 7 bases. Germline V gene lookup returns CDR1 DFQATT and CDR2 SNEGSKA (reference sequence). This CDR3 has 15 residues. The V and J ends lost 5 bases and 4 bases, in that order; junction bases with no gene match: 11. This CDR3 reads CSASPTGNFNQPQHF. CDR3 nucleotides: TGCAGTGCTTCCCCGACAGGGAACTTTAATCAGCCCCAGCATTTT.

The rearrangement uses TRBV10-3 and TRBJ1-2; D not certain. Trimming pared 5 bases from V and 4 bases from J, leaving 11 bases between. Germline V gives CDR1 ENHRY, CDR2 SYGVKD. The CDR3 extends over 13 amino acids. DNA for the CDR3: TGTGCCATCAGTCACCGCCCCGTCTATGGCTACACCTTC. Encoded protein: CAISHRPVYGYTF.

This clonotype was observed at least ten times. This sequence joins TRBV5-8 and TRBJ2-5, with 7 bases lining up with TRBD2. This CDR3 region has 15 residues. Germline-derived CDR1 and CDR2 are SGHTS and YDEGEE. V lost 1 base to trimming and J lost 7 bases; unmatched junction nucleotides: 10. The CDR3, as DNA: TGTGCCAGCAGCTTGAGCGGGACCCTGACGGGGACCCAGTACTTC. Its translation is CASSLSGTLTGTQYF.

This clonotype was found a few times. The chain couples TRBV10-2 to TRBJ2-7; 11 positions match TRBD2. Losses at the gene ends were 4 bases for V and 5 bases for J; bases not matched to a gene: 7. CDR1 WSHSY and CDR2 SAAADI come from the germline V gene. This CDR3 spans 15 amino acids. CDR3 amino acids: CASSAGLAGYDEQYF. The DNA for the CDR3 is TGCGCCAGCAGTGCCGGACTAGCGGGTTACGACGAGCAGTACTTC.

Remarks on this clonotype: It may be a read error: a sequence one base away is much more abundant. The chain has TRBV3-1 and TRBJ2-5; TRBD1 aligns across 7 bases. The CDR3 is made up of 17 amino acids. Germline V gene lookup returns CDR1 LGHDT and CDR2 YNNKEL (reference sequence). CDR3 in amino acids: CASSQDRRGRVEETQCF. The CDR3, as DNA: TGTGCCAGCAGCCAAGATCGTAGGGGGCGAGTCGAAGAGACCCAGTGCTTC.

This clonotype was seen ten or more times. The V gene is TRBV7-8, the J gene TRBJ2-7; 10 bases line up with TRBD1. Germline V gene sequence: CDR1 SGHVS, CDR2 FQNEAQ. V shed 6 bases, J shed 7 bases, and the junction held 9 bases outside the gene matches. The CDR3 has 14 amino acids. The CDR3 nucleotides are TGTGCCAGCAGTGACCGGGACAGGGGTGAGGAGCAGTACTTC. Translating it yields CASSDRDRGEEQYF.

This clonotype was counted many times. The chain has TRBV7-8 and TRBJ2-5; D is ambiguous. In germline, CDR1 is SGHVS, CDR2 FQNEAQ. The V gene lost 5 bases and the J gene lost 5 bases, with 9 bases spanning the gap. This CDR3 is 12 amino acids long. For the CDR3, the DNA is TGTGCCAGCAGCCGCCCTCTGGAGACCCAGTACTTC. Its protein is CASSRPLETQYF.